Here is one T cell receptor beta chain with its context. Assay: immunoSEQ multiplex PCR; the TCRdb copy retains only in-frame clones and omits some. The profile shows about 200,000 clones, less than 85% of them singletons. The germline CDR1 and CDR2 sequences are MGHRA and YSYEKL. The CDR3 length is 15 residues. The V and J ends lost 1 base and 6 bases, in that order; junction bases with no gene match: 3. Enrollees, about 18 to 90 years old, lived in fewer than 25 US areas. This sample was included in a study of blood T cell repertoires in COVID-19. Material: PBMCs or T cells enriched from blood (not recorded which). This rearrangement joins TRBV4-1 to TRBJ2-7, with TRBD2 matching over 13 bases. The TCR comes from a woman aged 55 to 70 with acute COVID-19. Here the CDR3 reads CASSQGTSGSSEQYF. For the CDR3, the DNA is TGCGCCAGCAGCCAAGGGACTAGCGGGAGTAGCGAGCAGTACTTC.